The table lists the clone carrying this TCR beta chain with a few counts. Antigen: not known. As for time point: patch test 2, 6 weeks after DPC sensitization. Sample treatment: therapeutic diphenylcyclopropenone sensitization with weekly scalp DPC. The data were obtained in a study of human T cells and chemical hapten exposure. On the study more broadly: All through the roughly 23-week study, the scalp of each patient received diphenylcyclopropenone doses weekly. Whole-study results and caveats: Relative to controls, expanded TCRs formed significantly more large CDR3 similarity clusters. Among TCRs, those above 1 in 1000 frequency were unaffected by DPC sensitization.

TCRdb reprocessed the RACE reads with MiXCR, giving one entry per CDR3 protein. The sample contains tens of thousands of distinct CDR3 sequences, 7.5% to 10% of which appear only once. V was trimmed by 0 bases and J by 4 bases, leaving 6 bases between them. Germline-derived CDR1 and CDR2 are MNHNY and SVGAGI (reference sequence). CDR3 size: 14 residues. The sample consisted of whole blood, taken in connection with sensitization to the hapten diphenylcyclopropenone (DPC). The chain joins TRBV6-6 to TRBJ2-2; D is unresolved. This TCR derives from a woman between 45 and 60 years old with alopecia areata. Some clones in this sample may be carry-over from other donors' samples. In DNA form, the CDR3 reads TGTGCCAGCAGTTACTCCGACGGCACCGGGGAGCTGTTTTTT. This codes for CASSYSDGTGELFF.